This TCR beta chain is drawn from a study of blood T cell repertoires in COVID-19. The germline V gene has CDR1 SNHLY and CDR2 FYNNEI. The CDR3 has 11 amino acids. Trimming removed 8 bases from V and 1 base from J, with 5 bases in between. This table comes from immunoSEQ multiplex PCR, and its TCRdb copy is limited to in-frame clones, with some not included. The sample contains about 290,000 clones, roughly 91% of which appear only once. The specimen sequenced was peripheral blood. V gene TRBV2 combines with J gene TRBJ1-1; D is undetermined. The sequence was obtained from a woman aged 30 to 39 with COVID-19, enrolled during active disease. CDR3 protein: CASLGNTEAFF. The CDR3 DNA sequence: TGTGCCAGCCTAGGGAACACTGAAGCTTTCTTT.